These T cell receptor beta chains were read from a single sample in a study of response to subunit inactivated influenza vaccine. MiXCR, applied by TCRdb to the RT-PCR reads, yields one record per CDR3 protein. The repertoire holds more than 200,000 distinct CDR3 sequences, 9% to 15% seen once, with more than 7% in the top ten. The sequenced sample was non-naive T cells sorted from PBMCs, obtained about 14 days before vaccination. The receptors come from a man over 45 who received an inactivated influenza vaccine. CDR3s include the opening cysteine and the closing phenylalanine or tryptophan. The D gene is left open where the match is weak. Some rows have no size entry. The others give once, few or many, or a class for an expanded clone.

j_call: TRBJ2-3
d_call: TRBD2
cdr3_length: 15
clone_size: few
v_call: TRBV7-2
cdr3_nt: TGTGCCAGCACCCCCTGGGGGACTAGAGCAGATACGCAGTATTTT
cdr3_aa: CASTPWGTRADTQYF

j_call: TRBJ2-1
d_call: TRBD2
cdr3_length: 14
clone_size: many
v_call: TRBV20-1
cdr3_nt: TGCAGTGCGAGCGGACTAGCGGAGGTACGCGAGCAGTTCTTC
cdr3_aa: CSASGLAEVREQFF

j_call: TRBJ2-1
d_call: TRBD2
cdr3_length: 15
clone_size: many
v_call: TRBV20-1
cdr3_nt: TGCAGTGCTGGGACTAGCGGGAGGTTCTACAATGAGCAGTTCTTC
cdr3_aa: CSAGTSGRFYNEQFF

j_call: TRBJ2-5
d_call: TRBD2
cdr3_length: 19
clone_size: many
v_call: TRBV4-2
cdr3_nt: TGTGCCAGCAGCCAAGATCGCGGGACTAGCGGGAGGGCCGTAGAGACCCAGTACTTC
cdr3_aa: CASSQDRGTSGRAVETQYF

j_call: TRBJ2-1
d_call: .
cdr3_length: 14
clone_size: few
v_call: TRBV18
cdr3_nt: TGTGCCAGCTCACCTTACCTGCAGGAGGGTGAGCAGTTCTTC
cdr3_aa: CASSPYLQEGEQFF

j_call: TRBJ2-5
d_call: .
cdr3_length: 16
clone_size: few
v_call: TRBV27
cdr3_nt: TGTGCCAGCAGTTTCGCGGGCTCCGTGGGGTACGGGACCCAGTACTTC
cdr3_aa: CASSFAGSVGYGTQYF

j_call: TRBJ1-2
d_call: TRBD1
cdr3_length: 14
clone_size: .
v_call: TRBV7-2
cdr3_nt: TGTGCCAGCAGCTTAGGGACAGGGAGGATAGGCTACACCTTC
cdr3_aa: CASSLGTGRIGYTF

j_call: TRBJ2-7
d_call: .
cdr3_length: 14
clone_size: .
v_call: TRBV30
cdr3_nt: TGTGCCTGGAGTGTAAAACAGAAACCCTACGAGCAGTACTTC
cdr3_aa: CAWSVKQKPYEQYF

j_call: TRBJ1-1
d_call: .
cdr3_length: 15
clone_size: many
v_call: TRBV27
cdr3_nt: TGTGCCAGCAGTTTCGGCGGGGCAGCAAACACTGAAGCTTTCTTT
cdr3_aa: CASSFGGAANTEAFF

j_call: TRBJ2-3
d_call: TRBD2
cdr3_length: 16
clone_size: .
v_call: TRBV9
cdr3_nt: TGTGCCAGCAGCCCACCTAGCGGGACTTACACAGATACGCAGTATTTT
cdr3_aa: CASSPPSGTYTDTQYF

j_call: TRBJ2-1
d_call: .
cdr3_length: 18
clone_size: many
v_call: TRBV9
cdr3_nt: TGTGCCAGCAGCGAGCGCATCAGTGGACAGATCTCCTACAATGAGCAGTTCTTC
cdr3_aa: CASSERISGQISYNEQFF

j_call: TRBJ2-1
d_call: TRBD2
cdr3_length: 17
clone_size: few
v_call: TRBV9
cdr3_nt: TGTGCCAGCAGCGTAGAAACCCCGGGACTAGCGGGGGCTGAGCAGTTCTTC
cdr3_aa: CASSVETPGLAGAEQFF

j_call: TRBJ2-5
d_call: TRBD1
cdr3_length: 16
clone_size: .
v_call: TRBV27
cdr3_nt: TGTGCCAGCAGTTCCCTCGTGGACAGGAAAGAAGAGACCCAGTACTTC
cdr3_aa: CASSSLVDRKEETQYF

j_call: TRBJ2-3
d_call: TRBD1
cdr3_length: 13
clone_size: many
v_call: TRBV20-1
cdr3_nt: TGCAGTGGATTTACAGGGGCGCCCGGTACGCAGTATTTT
cdr3_aa: CSGFTGAPGTQYF

j_call: TRBJ1-3
d_call: .
cdr3_length: 13
clone_size: few
v_call: TRBV7-7
cdr3_nt: TGTGCCAGCAGCCCCATCTCTGGAAACACCATATATTTT
cdr3_aa: CASSPISGNTIYF

j_call: TRBJ1-4
d_call: .
cdr3_length: 16
clone_size: many
v_call: TRBV4-2
cdr3_nt: TGTGCCAGCAGCCAAGATCTTGGGACCCTTAATGAAAAACTGTTTTTT
cdr3_aa: CASSQDLGTLNEKLFF